A single sample is the source of the 15 T cell receptor beta chains below, sequenced in a study of CD8 T cells in Susac syndrome. The authors reverse transcribed roughly 0.5 to 1 ug RNA with random hexamers. TCRdb redid the calling of the immunoSEQ multiplex PCR reads with MiXCR, one entry per CDR3 protein. The sample records about 100,000 distinct CDR3 sequences, approximately 95% being singletons. What was sequenced was CD8+ T cells from PBMCs. The receptors originated from a human donor with Susac syndrome.

The V gene is TRBV19, the J gene TRBJ1-1; no firm D call. CDR1 and CDR2 (germline): LNHDA, SQIVND (reference sequence). The CDR3 runs 16 residues. V was clipped by 3 bases and J by 0 bases, with 14 bases between them. The CDR3 is CASSIGFPTMNTEAFF. CDR3 sequence (DNA): TGTGCCAGTAGTATTGGTTTCCCGACCATGAACACTGAAGCTTTCTTT.

The V gene is TRBV12-3 or TRBV12-4, the J gene TRBJ1-5; 7 bases match TRBD1. The CDR3 is 14 residues long. Losses at the gene ends were 6 bases for V and 5 bases for J; bases not matched to a gene: 7. The CDR3 sequence is CASRLGQIDQPQHF. CDR3 DNA: TGTGCCAGCAGGCTGGGACAGATCGATCAGCCCCAGCATTTT.

The chain carries TRBV20-1 and TRBJ2-4, with 10 bases identical to TRBD2. In germline, CDR1 is DFQATT, CDR2 SNEGSKA (reference sequence). The trim removed 6 bases at V and 8 bases at J, leaving 13 bases unmatched. The CDR3 runs 15 residues. The CDR3 region has the DNA TGCAGTGCCCCGATACCCAGCGGGGGGGAAGACATTCAGTACTTC. Its translation is CSAPIPSGGEDIQYF.

CDR3 DNA: TGTGCCAGCAGCCAAGATGGAGCGGGGACATCCTTAGCCACCCAGTACTTC. Translating it yields CASSQDGAGTSLATQYF. The chain combines TRBV3-1 with TRBJ2-5; possibly TRBD2 for D (7 bases). CDR1 is LGHDT and CDR2 is YNNKEL in the germline V gene (reference sequence). V was pared by 0 bases and J by 8 bases, with 22 bases between. The CDR3 extends over 17 amino acids.

The chain employs TRBV3-1 and TRBJ2-7; D unclear. V was pared by 3 bases and J by 0 bases, with 6 bases between. In germline, CDR1 is LGHDT, CDR2 YNNKEL (reference sequence). CDR3 length equals 13 residues. The CDR3 reads CASSQTYSYEQYF. CDR3 nucleotide sequence: TGTGCCAGCAGCCAGACTTACTCCTACGAGCAGTACTTC.

V gene TRBV4-1 combines with J gene TRBJ2-1; D perhaps matches TRBD1 (5 bases). The CDR3 covers 15 residues. The germline V gene has CDR1 MGHRA and CDR2 YSYEKL. With 3 bases removed from V and 8 bases from J, the gap between germline ends came to 17 bases. The CDR3 loop reads CASSQGQGREDEQFF. The CDR3 bases are TGCGCCAGCAGCCAGGGCCAGGGCAGGGAAGATGAGCAGTTCTTC.

This chain uses TRBV18 with TRBJ1-4; D unclear. Germline V gene sequence: CDR1 KGHSH, CDR2 LQKENI. The CDR3 length is 14 residues. Trimming left V 6 bases short and J 5 bases short, with 13 bases between. The CDR3 reads CASSPDGLNEKLFF. In DNA form, the CDR3 reads TGTGCCAGCTCCCCGGACGGATTAAATGAAAAACTGTTTTTT.

This sequence joins TRBV3-1 and TRBJ2-7; possible D gene TRBD2, 6 bases. With 4 bases removed from V and 1 base from J, the gap between germline ends came to 14 bases. Germline V gene data show CDR1 as LGHDT and CDR2 as YNNKEL (reference sequence). The length of the CDR3 is 15 residues. CDR3 nucleotide sequence: TGTGCCAGCAGCCCTCGCACCGCGGGATCCTACGAGCAGTACTTC. Amino acids: CASSPRTAGSYEQYF.

The chain employs TRBV2 and TRBJ1-1; no firm D call. CDR3 length: 14 amino acids. V shed 3 bases and J shed 0 bases, with 8 bases lying between them. Germline values: CDR1 SNHLY, CDR2 FYNNEI. CDR3 DNA sequence: TGTGCCAGCAGTGATTATTTCATGAACACTGAAGCTTTCTTT. It yields the protein CASSDYFMNTEAFF. The complete variable domain, with remaining parts taken from reference TRBV2 and TRBJ1-1, reads EPEVTQTPSHQVTQMGQEVILRCVPISNHLYFYWYRQILGQKVEFLVSFYNNEISEKSEIFDDQFSVERPDGSNFTLKIRSTKLEDSAMYFCASSDYFMNTEAFFGQGTRLTVV.

The gene calls are TRBV5-1 and TRBJ2-3; no reliable D call. The CDR3 spans 16 residues. The germline gives CDR1 SGHRS, CDR2 YFSETQ. V lost 5 bases to trimming and J lost 3 bases, with 19 bases between them. The CDR3 DNA follows: TGCGCCAGCAGTCCGCCGGCCGACACTGGGACAGATACGCAGTATTTT. Translated: CASSPPADTGTDTQYF. The whole variable domain, remainder taken from reference TRBV5-1 and TRBJ2-3, is KAGVTQTPRYLIKTRGQQVTLSCSPISGHRSVSWYQQTPGQGLQFLFEYFSETQRNKGNFPGRFSGRQFSNSRSEMNVSTLELGDSALYLCASSPPADTGTDTQYFGPGTRLTVL.

This clonotype was recorded once. The chain links TRBV12-3 or TRBV12-4 to TRBJ1-2, with D perhaps TRBD1 (5 bases). This CDR3 spans 13 amino acids. Trimming shortened V by 3 bases and J by 5 bases, and 10 bases separated the two germline ends. The CDR3 is CASSFTQGYGYTF. DNA of the CDR3: TGTGCCAGCAGTTTCACCCAGGGTTATGGCTACACCTTC.

The J gene is TRBJ1-2, the V gene TRBV19; no reliable D call. Trimming left V 8 bases short and J 4 bases short, with 11 bases between. The CDR3 has 12 amino acids. Germline lookup yields CDR1 LNHDA and CDR2 SQIVND (reference sequence). CDR3 protein: CASYEQVYGYTF. DNA for the CDR3: TGTGCCAGTTACGAGCAGGTCTATGGCTACACCTTC.

This rearrangement joins TRBV11-2 to TRBJ2-7; TRBD1 is a possible D gene (5 bases). Germline V gives CDR1 SGHAT, CDR2 FQNNGV. The CDR3 has 14 amino acids. The V end was cut by 5 bases, the J end by 3 bases, with 14 bases between. CDR3 DNA: TGTGCCAGCAGCCCCCTAACAGGAAGCTACGAGCAGTACTTC. Its protein is CASSPLTGSYEQYF.

The chain carries TRBV18 and TRBJ1-2, with D tentatively TRBD1 (6 bases). Germline loops: CDR1 KGHSH, CDR2 LQKENI. The length of the CDR3 is 14 residues. Trimming took 3 bases from V and 5 from J, leaving 13 bases between them. CDR3 sequence: CASSPMDSLYGYTF. DNA for the CDR3: TGTGCCAGCTCACCCATGGACAGCCTATATGGCTACACCTTC.

The chain recombines TRBV11-2 with TRBJ2-3; the D gene is possibly TRBD2 (6 bases). V lost 6 bases and J 2 bases, leaving 15 bases between the germline ends. The germline V gene encodes CDR1 SGHAT and CDR2 FQNNGV. The CDR3 is made up of 15 amino acids. The CDR3 spells CASSPMGGFTDTQYF. As DNA, the CDR3 is TGTGCCAGCAGTCCGATGGGGGGATTCACAGATACGCAGTATTTT.